The rows below give T cell receptor beta chains drawn from one sample of a study of CD8 T cells in ankylosing spondylitis. TCRdb re-analysed the 5' RACE reads in MiXCR, keeping a single row per CDR3 protein. This table has about 500,000 distinct CDR3 sequences, roughly 5.2% appearing once. Sequences were obtained from blood, either unsorted or a sorted T cell fraction (not recorded which). All receptors derive from a male donor with ankylosing spondylitis. The CDR3 runs from the conserved cysteine through the conserved F or W. A D gene is named only where the DNA matches it firmly. Expanded clones get a size class; other rows say once, few or many, or leave the size out.

j_call v_call clone_size d_call cdr3_aa cdr3_nt
TRBJ2-3 TRBV5-1 many . CASSLGPGVGTDTQYF TGCGCCAGCAGCTTGGGGCCGGGGGTGGGCACAGATACGCAGTATTTT
TRBJ2-7 TRBV7-9 many . CASNTQPGAEQYF TGTGCCAGCAACACTCAACCAGGGGCCGAGCAGTACTTC
TRBJ2-3 TRBV6-2/TRBV6-3 many . CASRDWRGDTQYF TGTGCCAGCAGGGATTGGAGGGGAGATACGCAGTATTTT
TRBJ1-2 TRBV25-1 many . CASSEYQETSNGYTF TGTGCCAGCAGTGAATATCAGGAGACGTCGAATGGCTACACCTTC
TRBJ1-4 TRBV4-2 many . CASSISEKLFF TGTGCCAGCAGCATAAGCGAAAAACTGTTTTTT
TRBJ2-5 TRBV20-1 many . CSAATGGRTQYF TGCAGTGCTGCGACAGGTGGAAGGACCCAGTACTTC
TRBJ2-3 TRBV5-1 many TRBD1 CASSPDRGNTDTQYF TGCGCCAGCAGCCCCGACAGGGGAAACACAGATACGCAGTATTTT
TRBJ1-1 TRBV11-1 many . CASSLSFGLTGRRSEAFF TGTGCCAGCAGCTTAAGCTTTGGATTGACTGGGCGGAGGTCTGAAGCTTTCTTT
TRBJ1-2 TRBV7-9 many . CASSFLWTANYGYTF TGTGCCAGCAGTTTCCTTTGGACAGCTAACTATGGCTACACCTTC
TRBJ1-1 TRBV20-1 many . CSAKRGANTEAFF TGCAGTGCTAAGCGGGGGGCGAACACTGAAGCTTTCTTT
TRBJ2-1 TRBV7-2 . . CASSLEARGRNEQFF TGTGCCAGCAGCTTAGAGGCTAGAGGTCGGAATGAGCAGTTCTTC
TRBJ2-1 TRBV7-9 many . CASSLGINNEQFF TGTGCCAGCAGCTTAGGCATAAACAATGAGCAGTTCTTC
TRBJ2-1 TRBV11-2 many . CASSLRGASSYNEQFF TGTGCCAGCAGCTTGCGGGGCGCGAGCTCCTACAATGAGCAGTTCTTC
TRBJ2-1 TRBV4-2 many . CASSESGTDSYNEQFF TGTGCCAGCAGCGAGTCGGGGACGGACTCCTACAATGAGCAGTTCTTC
TRBJ2-2 TRBV4-2 many TRBD2 CASSLNSGVGGELFF TGTGCCAGCAGCCTAAATAGCGGGGTTGGCGGGGAGCTGTTTTTT
TRBJ1-1 TRBV6-1 many . CASKVSEAFF TGTGCCAGCAAGGTTTCCGAAGCTTTCTTT
TRBJ1-2 TRBV7-2 many . CASSLKSGAPNYGYTF TGTGCCAGCAGCTTGAAATCTGGTGCACCTAACTATGGCTACACCTTC
TRBJ2-2 TRBV7-3 . TRBD2 CASSPGRGDTGELFF TGTGCCAGCAGCCCCGGGAGGGGTGATACCGGGGAGCTGTTTTTT
TRBJ2-6 TRBV29-1 . . CSVDVTGSGANVLTF TGCAGCGTTGATGTTACCGGCTCTGGGGCCAACGTCCTGACTTTC
TRBJ1-6 TRBV20-1 many TRBD1 CSAPGGTGVDSYNSPLHF TGCAGTGCCCCCGGGGGGACAGGGGTAGACTCCTATAATTCACCCCTCCACTTT
TRBJ2-5 TRBV5-1 . . CASSVTGTTYQETQYF TGCGCCAGCAGCGTGACCGGGACAACGTACCAAGAGACCCAGTACTTC
TRBJ2-3 TRBV3-1 many TRBD1 CASSQAGGADTQYF TGTGCCAGCAGCCAAGCAGGGGGCGCAGATACGCAGTATTTT
TRBJ1-5 TRBV3-1 few . CASSQWVEQPQHF TGTGCCAGCAGCCAATGGGTGGAGCAGCCCCAGCATTTT
TRBJ2-7 TRBV6-1 few TRBD2 CASSQPAGLAGGRGYEQYF TGTGCCAGCAGTCAACCCGCCGGACTAGCGGGGGGCCGGGGCTACGAGCAGTACTTC
TRBJ2-5 TRBV5-8 many . CASSYTRVETQYF TGTGCCAGCAGCTACACTCGAGTGGAGACCCAGTACTTC
TRBJ2-7 TRBV4-2 many TRBD2 CASSQDSGSWNEQYF TGTGCCAGCAGCCAAGACAGCGGGAGTTGGAACGAGCAGTACTTC
TRBJ2-3 TRBV29-1 many . CSVDGYSWADTQYF TGCAGCGTTGACGGGTACAGTTGGGCAGATACGCAGTATTTT
TRBJ2-1 TRBV5-1 many TRBD2 CASSLLAGGPPEQFF TGCGCCAGCAGCCTTCTAGCGGGAGGGCCTCCTGAGCAGTTCTTC
TRBJ2-5 TRBV29-1 . . CSVKLRSQETQYF TGCAGCGTCAAACTACGATCACAAGAGACCCAGTACTTC
TRBJ2-7 TRBV4-3 many TRBD2 CASSQEPGCGLAGKEQYF TGCGCCAGCAGCCAAGAACCGGGATGCGGACTAGCGGGGAAGGAGCAGTACTTC
TRBJ2-1 TRBV4-3 many TRBD2 CASSQESGRSGSIYEQFF TGCGCCAGCAGCCAAGAATCCGGTCGTAGCGGGAGTATCTATGAGCAGTTCTTC
TRBJ1-2 TRBV30 many . CAWSFMSNYGYTF TGTGCCTGGAGTTTCATGTCTAACTATGGCTACACCTTC
TRBJ2-3 TRBV5-6 . . CASSLGLAPSTDTQYF TGTGCCAGCAGCTTGGGTCTAGCGCCCAGCACAGATACGCAGTATTTT
TRBJ2-3 TRBV20-1 . . CSAPGIGVDTQYF TGCAGTGCGCCGGGAATTGGGGTAGATACGCAGTATTTT
TRBJ1-2 TRBV20-1 many TRBD1 CSASARGVGAIYGYTF TGCAGTGCTAGTGCCAGGGGGGTCGGGGCTATCTATGGCTACACCTTC
TRBJ1-3 TRBV5-1 many . CASSTGTTISGNTIYF TGCGCCAGCAGCACCGGGACGACGATCTCTGGAAACACCATATATTTT
TRBJ1-5 TRBV28 many . CASSSPTGGNQPQHF TGTGCCAGCAGTTCCCCGACAGGAGGGAATCAGCCCCAGCATTTT
TRBJ2-3 TRBV5-1 few TRBD2 CASSLAAGVFADTQYF TGCGCCAGCAGCTTGGCCGCGGGAGTTTTCGCAGATACGCAGTATTTT
TRBJ1-1 TRBV7-9 many . CASSLGLGSLNTEAFF TGTGCCAGCAGCTTAGGGTTGGGCAGTCTGAACACTGAAGCTTTCTTT
TRBJ2-2 TRBV4-2 many TRBD2 CASGLAGVYTGELFF TGTGCCAGCGGACTAGCGGGAGTTTACACCGGGGAGCTGTTTTTT
TRBJ1-1 TRBV18 few TRBD1 CASSPETGMDTEAFF TGTGCCAGCTCACCGGAGACAGGGATGGACACTGAAGCTTTCTTT